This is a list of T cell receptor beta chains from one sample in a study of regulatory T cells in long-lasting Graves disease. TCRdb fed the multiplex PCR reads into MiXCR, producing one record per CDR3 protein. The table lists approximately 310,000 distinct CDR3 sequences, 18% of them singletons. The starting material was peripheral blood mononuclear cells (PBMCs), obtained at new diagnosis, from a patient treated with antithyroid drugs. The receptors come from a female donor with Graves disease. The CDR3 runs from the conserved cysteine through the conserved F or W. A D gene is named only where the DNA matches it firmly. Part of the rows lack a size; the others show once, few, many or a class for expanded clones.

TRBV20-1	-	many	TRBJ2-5	TGCAGTGCCCCTCTCACGGGCCAAGAGACCCAGTACTTC	CSAPLTGQETQYF
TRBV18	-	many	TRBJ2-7	TGTGCCAGCTCACCACGCTCCACGCATTGGGACGAGCAGTACTTC	CASSPRSTHWDEQYF
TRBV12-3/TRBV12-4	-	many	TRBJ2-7	TGTGCCAGCAGTCCGGACACACCGGAGGATGTGCAGTACTTC	CASSPDTPEDVQYF
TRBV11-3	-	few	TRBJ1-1	TGTGTCAGCAGCTTAAGCGGGGACACTGAAGCTTTCTTT	CVSSLSGDTEAFF
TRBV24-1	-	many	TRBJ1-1	TGTGCCACCAGTGATGGAGGGACGGTTGAAGCTTTCTTT	CATSDGGTVEAFF
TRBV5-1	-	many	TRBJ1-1	TGCGCCAGCAGCATTAACACTGTCAACACTGAAGCTTTCTTT	CASSINTVNTEAFF
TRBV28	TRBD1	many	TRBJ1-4	TGTGCCAGCAGTTTAACACAGGGGGCCGGGGGGGAAAAACTGTTTTTT	CASSLTQGAGGEKLFF
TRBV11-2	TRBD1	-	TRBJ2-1	TGTGCCAGCAGGATGACAGGGAACGAGCAGTTCTTC	CASRMTGNEQFF
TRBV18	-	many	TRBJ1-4	TGTGCCAGCTCACCAACAGGGAGTTCAACTAATGAAAAACTGTTTTTT	CASSPTGSSTNEKLFF
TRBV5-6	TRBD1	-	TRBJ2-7	TGTGCCAGCAGCAAACGACAGGGGGCAGACGAGCAGTACTTC	CASSKRQGADEQYF
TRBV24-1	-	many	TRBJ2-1	TGTGCCACCAGTGATCCCCAGGGACACCAGAGCTCCTACAATGAGCAGTTCTTC	CATSDPQGHQSSYNEQFF
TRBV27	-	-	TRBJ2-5	TGTGCCAGCAGTCCCCCGCTCGGGACCCAGTACTTC	CASSPPLGTQYF
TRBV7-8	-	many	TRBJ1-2	TGTGCCGGCAGCATACGGACCCGCGGGCCTAACTATGGCTACACCTTC	CAGSIRTRGPNYGYTF
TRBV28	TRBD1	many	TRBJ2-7	TGTGCCAGCAGTTTTGCGACAGGGGGGAAAGGGGAGCAGTACTTC	CASSFATGGKGEQYF
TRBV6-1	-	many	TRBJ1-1	TGTGCCAGCAGTGAAGCGGGCCAGAACACTGAAGCTTTCTTT	CASSEAGQNTEAFF
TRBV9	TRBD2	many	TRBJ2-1	TGTGCCAGCAGCCCTGAGCGGGGCTCCTACAATGAGCAGTTCTTC	CASSPERGSYNEQFF
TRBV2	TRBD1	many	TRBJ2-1	TGTGCCGGGGGGACAGGGACCTCTGAGCAGTTCTTC	CAGGTGTSEQFF
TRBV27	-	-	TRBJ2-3	TGTGCCAGCAGTTTATGGGCCGAAGATACGCAGTATTTT	CASSLWAEDTQYF
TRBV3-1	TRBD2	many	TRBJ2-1	TGTGCCAGCAGCCAAGCCCAGGGAGGGGTGGGCAATGAGCAGTTCTTC	CASSQAQGGVGNEQFF
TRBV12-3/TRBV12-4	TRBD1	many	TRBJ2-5	TGTGCCAGCAGTTTAGGGTTTTTTTTCGCCGATCCTTGGACAGGGGAGGAGACCCAGTACTTC	CASSLGFFFADPWTGEETQYF
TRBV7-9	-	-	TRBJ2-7	TGTGCCAGCAGCCACCCGACCCCCCGCTACGAGCAGTACTTC	CASSHPTPRYEQYF
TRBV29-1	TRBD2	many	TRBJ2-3	TGCAGCTACAGACTAGCTTCGGCAGATACGCAGTATTTT	CSYRLASADTQYF
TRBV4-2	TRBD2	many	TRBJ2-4	TGTGCCAGCAGCCTGGGACTAGACAAAAACATTCAGTACTTC	CASSLGLDKNIQYF
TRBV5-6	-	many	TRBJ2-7	TGTGCCAGCACCGTGGAAGAGGAATTCTACGAGCAGTACTTC	CASTVEEEFYEQYF
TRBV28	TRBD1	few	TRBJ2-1	TGTGCCAGCAACCGGGACAGATCCAATGAGCAGTTCTTC	CASNRDRSNEQFF
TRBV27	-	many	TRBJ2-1	TGTGCCAGCAGAACTACTACGCTCAAGCAGTTCTTC	CASRTTTLKQFF
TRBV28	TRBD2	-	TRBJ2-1	TGTGCCAGCAGTATCGGACTAGGTCGGCAGTTCTTC	CASSIGLGRQFF
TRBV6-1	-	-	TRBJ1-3	TGTGCCAATTATAGAGGGGGTTCAGGAAACACCATATATTTT	CANYRGGSGNTIYF
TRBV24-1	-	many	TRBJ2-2	TGTGCCACCAGTACTTCCGGGGAGCTGTTTTTT	CATSTSGELFF
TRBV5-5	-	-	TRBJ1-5	TGTGCCAGCAGCTTGGAAGGGGAGAGCAATCAGCCCCAGCATTTT	CASSLEGESNQPQHF
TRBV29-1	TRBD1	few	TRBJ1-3	TGCAGCGCCGAGACAGGGGGAATTGGAAACACCATATATTTT	CSAETGGIGNTIYF
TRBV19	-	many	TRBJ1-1	TGTGCCAGTAGTATACAGGGAGTCTTAAGGGGCACTGAAGCTTTCTTT	CASSIQGVLRGTEAFF
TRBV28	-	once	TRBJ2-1	TGTGCCACTGAGGGTTTCAGAGGGGCCGACAATGAGCAGTTCTTC	CATEGFRGADNEQFF
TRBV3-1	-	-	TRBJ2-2	TGTGCCAGCAGCCATGTCGGCACCCAAAACACCGGGGAGCTGTTTTTT	CASSHVGTQNTGELFF
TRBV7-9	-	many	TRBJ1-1	TGTGCCAGCAGCTTAGTATGGAGAAACAATATAAACACTGAAGCTTTCTTT	CASSLVWRNNINTEAFF
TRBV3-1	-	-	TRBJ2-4	TGTGCCAGCAGCCAAGAGTCCCCGGAGCGGTTCGGTTGGAATATAGCCAAAAACATTCAGTACTTC	CASSQESPERFGWNIAKNIQYF
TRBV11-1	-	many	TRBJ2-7	TGTGCCAGCAGCTTAGGGACAGTTTACGAGCAGTACTTC	CASSLGTVYEQYF
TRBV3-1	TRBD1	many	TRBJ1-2	TGTGCCAGCAGCCCCGGGACAGGGGAATTCGGTGGCTACACCTTC	CASSPGTGEFGGYTF
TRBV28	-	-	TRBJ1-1	TGTGCCAGCAGTTTTACACGTCTTTCGAACACTGAAGCTTTCTTT	CASSFTRLSNTEAFF
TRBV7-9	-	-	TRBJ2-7	TGTGCCAGCAGCCGGGATGGGCTCCTCTCCGAGCAGTACTTC	CASSRDGLLSEQYF
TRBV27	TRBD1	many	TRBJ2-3	TGTGCCAGCAGTCGGACAGGAATAGCAGATACGCAGTATTTT	CASSRTGIADTQYF
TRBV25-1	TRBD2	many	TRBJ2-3	TGTGCCAGCAGTCCTGGGAGGGCGACAGATACGCAGTATTTT	CASSPGRATDTQYF
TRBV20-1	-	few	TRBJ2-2	TGCAGTGCTACCCAAAAACCGACCACCGGGGAGCTGTTTTTT	CSATQKPTTGELFF
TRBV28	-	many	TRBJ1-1	TGTGCCAGCAGTCCACGGACAGTTTCTGAAGCTTTCTTT	CASSPRTVSEAFF
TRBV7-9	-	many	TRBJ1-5	TGTGCCAGCAGCTTTTCCGATAGCAATCAGCCCCAGCATTTT	CASSFSDSNQPQHF
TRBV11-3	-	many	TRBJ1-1	TGTGCCAGCAGTTTATCAGGGGACACTGAAGCTTTCTTT	CASSLSGDTEAFF
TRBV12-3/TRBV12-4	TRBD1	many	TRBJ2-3	TGTGCCAGCAGTTCCTCCCGTCCCGGAGAGGGGGCTACAGATACGCAGTATTTT	CASSSSRPGEGATDTQYF
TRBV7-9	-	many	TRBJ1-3	TGTGCCAGCAGCTCTCGGACAGACAGCGGTGGAAACACCATATATTTT	CASSSRTDSGGNTIYF
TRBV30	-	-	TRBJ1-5	TGTGCCTGGAGTACACCAGGACCCGCAAGCAATCAGCCCCAGCATTTT	CAWSTPGPASNQPQHF
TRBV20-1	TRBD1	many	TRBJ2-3	TGCAGTGCCCGGGGGACAGGGGATCGGCCAGATACGCAGTATTTT	CSARGTGDRPDTQYF
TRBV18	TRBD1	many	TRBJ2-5	TGTGCCAGCTCACCTCGCAGGGGGCCAGGGGAGACCCAGTACTTC	CASSPRRGPGETQYF
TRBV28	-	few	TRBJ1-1	TGTGCCAGCAGTTCCCCCCCCGGGACGGATAATTCATTCGGCACTGAAGCTTTCTTT	CASSSPPGTDNSFGTEAFF
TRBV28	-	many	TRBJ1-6	TGTGCCAGCAGTCCCCCGGGCCGGGGCGATTCACCCCTCCACTTT	CASSPPGRGDSPLHF
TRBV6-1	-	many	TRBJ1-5	TGTGCCTCCCGAGGTGGGCACAATCAGCCCCAGCATTTT	CASRGGHNQPQHF
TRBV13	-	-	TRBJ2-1	TGTGCCAGCAGCTTAAGCAGGTATCAGCAGTTCTTC	CASSLSRYQQFF